This TCR beta chain comes out of a study of blood T cell repertoires in COVID-19. Background on the study: The United States, Italy and Spain supplied acute and convalescent COVID-19 samples. Sources were T cells, B-cell-depleted T cells, or PBMCs; the material itself was cDNA or gDNA.

In the original processing: Amplification from reference gene primers served as the basis for estimated nucleated cell counts. Assay: immunoSEQ multiplex PCR; the TCRdb copy retains only in-frame clones and omits some. That table supplies the V and J calls and clone size; D and trimming were determined from the DNA. The table shows hundreds of thousands of clones, with about 87% occurring only once. From germline, CDR1 is LNHNV and CDR2 YYDKDF (reference sequence). Losses at the gene ends were 1 base for V and 7 bases for J; bases not matched to a gene: 4. This CDR3 is 14 amino acids long. The receptor comes from a human donor in a cohort sampled during active COVID-19. The V and J genes are TRBV15 and TRBJ2-7; 10 nucleotides match TRBD2. Sequences were obtained from peripheral blood. DNA for the CDR3: TGTGCCACCAGCAGAGCTAAAGCGGGAGGGGAGCAGTACTTC. Translated: CATSRAKAGGEQYF.